This T cell receptor beta chain is drawn from a study of T cells in localized non-small cell lung cancer (TCRdb year 2020). Broadly, across the study: Comparing tumors with uninvolved tumor-adjacent lungs, the study looked at the T cell repertoires of approximately 250 patients with early-stage NSCLC. The cohort comprised 236 treatment-naïve NSCLC patients with resected, localized lung tumors. NSCLC patients had a mean age of roughly 66 years, and around 130 were male and over 85 female.

The CDR3 starts with the cysteine, ends with the phenylalanine, and has 14 residues. Left in the record is the CDR3 DNA by itself, 42 bases read in frame from the first base. Via the germline V gene, CDR1 is SQVTM and CDR2 ANQGSEA. Trimming costs V 3 bases and J 3 bases, and their ends lie 15 bases apart. TCR beta CDR3 regions were sequenced from DNA using the immunoSEQ Assay. For the original study's pipeline: T cell density was computed as TCR beta template counts normalized to usable DNA estimated by amplifying housekeeping genes. Using the preseqR package, richness was estimated by extrapolating to 120,000 templates for tissue samples and 400,000 templates for PBMC samples. Clonality was defined by subtracting Pielou's evenness from one. Differential abundance testing on productive amino-acid clonotypes, with a minimum total count of 5 and an alpha of 0.1, was used to identify tissue-enriched TCRs. Repertoire overlap between compartments was quantified with the Jaccard Index and Morisita Overlap Index. TCR beta CDR3s were clustered by GLIPH together with public tetramer-defined viral CDR3s, and at least three viral sequences plus V-gene enrichment were required for viral motifs. Here the immuneACCESS table is served through TCRdb, limited to in-frame sequences with V and J called. Missing clones are a known gap in these copies; in checked studies unresolved V genes cover under half, and the rest lacks a known reason. V, J and clone size are taken as reported in that table, and D and trimming were inferred from the DNA itself. Within this sample are 45,000 to 65,000 clones, with about three quarters of them counted one time only. The ten biggest clones cover about 4.6% of the sample.

Notes on this clone: It has no known antigen specificity. No quality values exist for individual bases; no much larger clone is one base distant.

At diagnosis, peripheral blood, uninvolved tumor-adjacent lung and tumor were collected and stored as a combination of fresh-frozen and FFPE material. For TCR repertoire profiling, blood samples were analyzed in the form of peripheral blood mononuclear cells. Overall study outcomes, separate from this receptor: Uninvolved tumor-adjacent lung showed the highest T cell clonality, higher than tumor, which suggests more focused antigenic responses in the uninvolved tumor-adjacent lung. Because the study design was exploratory, TCR variables were selected using unadjusted p-values without false-discovery rate correction. Higher blood T cell density associated with longer overall survival, while higher adjacent-lung clonality associated with shorter survival. A median of 57 of the top 100 tumor clones turned up in the paired uninvolved adjacent lung, and roughly 30 of those clones also ranked among the top 100 of that same adjacent lung. Because multi-region tumor sequencing was not done, intratumor heterogeneity could not be ruled out.

The source material was PBMCs, sampled before any cancer treatment. The sequence was collected from a woman aged 35 to 70 with stage II lung adenocarcinoma. The receptor chain draws on TRBV29-1 and TRBJ2-7, and TRBD1 may be the D gene, going by 5 matching bases. The sequenced DNA is TGCAGCGTTGAGGTTTCGGACAAACTCTACGAGCAGTACTTC. It encodes CSVEVSDKLYEQYF.